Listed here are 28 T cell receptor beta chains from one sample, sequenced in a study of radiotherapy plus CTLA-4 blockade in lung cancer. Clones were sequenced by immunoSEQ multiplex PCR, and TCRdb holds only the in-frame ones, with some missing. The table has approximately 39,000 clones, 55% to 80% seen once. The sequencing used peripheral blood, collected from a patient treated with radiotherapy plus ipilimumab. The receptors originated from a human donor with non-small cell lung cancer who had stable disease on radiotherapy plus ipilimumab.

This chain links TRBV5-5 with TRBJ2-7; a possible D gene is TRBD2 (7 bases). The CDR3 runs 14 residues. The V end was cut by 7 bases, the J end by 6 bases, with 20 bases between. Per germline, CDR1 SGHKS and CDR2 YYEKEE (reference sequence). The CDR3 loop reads CASGSGGGYGEQYF. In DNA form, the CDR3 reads TGTGCCAGCGGCTCGGGGGGCGGTTACGGCGAGCAGTACTTC.

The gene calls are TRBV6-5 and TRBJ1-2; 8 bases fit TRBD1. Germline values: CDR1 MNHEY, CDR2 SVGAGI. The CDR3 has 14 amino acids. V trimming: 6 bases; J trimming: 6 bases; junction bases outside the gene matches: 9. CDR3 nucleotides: TGTGCCAGCAGAGGGACAGGCTTCAATCATGGCTACACCTTC. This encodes CASRGTGFNHGYTF.

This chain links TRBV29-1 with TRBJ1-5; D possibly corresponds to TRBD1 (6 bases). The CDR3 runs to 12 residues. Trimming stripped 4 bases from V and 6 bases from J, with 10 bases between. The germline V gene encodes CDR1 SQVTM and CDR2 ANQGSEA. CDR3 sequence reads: CSVGEGGQPQHF. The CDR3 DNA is TGCAGCGTTGGGGAAGGGGGTCAGCCCCAGCATTTT.

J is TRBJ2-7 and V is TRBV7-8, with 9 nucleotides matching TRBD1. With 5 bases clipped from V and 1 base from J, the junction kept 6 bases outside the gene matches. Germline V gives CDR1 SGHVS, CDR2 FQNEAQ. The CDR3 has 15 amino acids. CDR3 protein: CASSTGQGVSYEQYF. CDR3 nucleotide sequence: TGTGCCAGCAGCACGGGACAGGGAGTGTCCTACGAGCAGTACTTC.

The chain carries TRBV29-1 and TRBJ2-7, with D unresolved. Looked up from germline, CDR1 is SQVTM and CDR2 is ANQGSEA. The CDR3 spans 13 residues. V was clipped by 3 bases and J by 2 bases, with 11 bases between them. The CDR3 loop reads CSVEIRPPYEQYF. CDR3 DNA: TGCAGCGTTGAGATCAGGCCCCCCTACGAGCAGTACTTC.

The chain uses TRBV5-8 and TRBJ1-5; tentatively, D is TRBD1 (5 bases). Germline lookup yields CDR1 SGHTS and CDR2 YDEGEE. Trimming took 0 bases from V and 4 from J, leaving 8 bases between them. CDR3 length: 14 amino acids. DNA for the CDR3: TGTGCCAGCAGCTTGGGGACAAAAAATCAGCCCCAGCATTTT. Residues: CASSLGTKNQPQHF.

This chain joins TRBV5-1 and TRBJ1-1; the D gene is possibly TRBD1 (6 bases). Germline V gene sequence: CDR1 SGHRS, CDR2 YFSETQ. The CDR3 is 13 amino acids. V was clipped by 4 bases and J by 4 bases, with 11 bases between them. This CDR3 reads CASSTGTITEAFF. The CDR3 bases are TGCGCCAGCAGCACCGGGACAATCACTGAAGCTTTCTTT.

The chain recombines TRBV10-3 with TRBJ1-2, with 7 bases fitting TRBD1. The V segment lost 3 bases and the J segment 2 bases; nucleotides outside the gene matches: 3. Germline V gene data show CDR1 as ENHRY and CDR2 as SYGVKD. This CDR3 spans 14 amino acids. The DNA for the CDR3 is TGTGCCATCAGTGACGAGGGGGCGAACTATGGCTACACCTTC. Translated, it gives CAISDEGANYGYTF.

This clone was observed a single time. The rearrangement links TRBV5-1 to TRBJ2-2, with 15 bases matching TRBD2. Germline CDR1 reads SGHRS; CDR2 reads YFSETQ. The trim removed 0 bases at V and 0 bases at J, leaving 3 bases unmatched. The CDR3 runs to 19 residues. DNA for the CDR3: TGCGCCAGCAGCTTGGCGGGACTAGCGGGGGGCACGAACACCGGGGAGCTGTTTTTT. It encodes CASSLAGLAGGTNTGELFF.

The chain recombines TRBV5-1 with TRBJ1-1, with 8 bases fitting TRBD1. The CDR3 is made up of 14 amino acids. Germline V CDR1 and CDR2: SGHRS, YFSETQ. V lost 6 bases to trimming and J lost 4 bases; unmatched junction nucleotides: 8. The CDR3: CASKGTGGSTEAFF. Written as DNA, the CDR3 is TGCGCCAGCAAAGGCACAGGGGGAAGCACTGAAGCTTTCTTT.

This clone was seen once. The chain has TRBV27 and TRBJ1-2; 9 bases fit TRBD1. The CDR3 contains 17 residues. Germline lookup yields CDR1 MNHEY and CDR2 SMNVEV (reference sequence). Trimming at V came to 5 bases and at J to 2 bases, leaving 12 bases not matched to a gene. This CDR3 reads CASSPFLGTGINYGYTF. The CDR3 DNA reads TGTGCCAGCAGTCCCTTTTTGGGGACAGGGATCAACTATGGCTACACCTTC.

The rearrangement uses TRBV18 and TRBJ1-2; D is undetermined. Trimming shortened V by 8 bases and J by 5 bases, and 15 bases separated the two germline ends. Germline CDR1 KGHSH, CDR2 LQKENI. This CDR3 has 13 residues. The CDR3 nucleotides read TGTGCCAGCCAACTAGAACGAGGGTATGGCTACACCTTC. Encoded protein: CASQLERGYGYTF.

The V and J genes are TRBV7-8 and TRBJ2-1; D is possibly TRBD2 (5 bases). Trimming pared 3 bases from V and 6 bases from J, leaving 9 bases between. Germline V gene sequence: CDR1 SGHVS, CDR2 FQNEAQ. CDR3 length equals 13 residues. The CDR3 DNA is TGTGCCAGCAGCTTTGGACTGAGCAATGAGCAGTTCTTC. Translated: CASSFGLSNEQFF.

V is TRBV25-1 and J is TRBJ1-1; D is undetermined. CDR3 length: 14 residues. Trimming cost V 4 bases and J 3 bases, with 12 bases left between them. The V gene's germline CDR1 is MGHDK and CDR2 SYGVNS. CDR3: CASSARWRDTEAFF. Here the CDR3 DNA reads TGTGCCAGCAGTGCGCGTTGGAGGGACACTGAAGCTTTCTTT.

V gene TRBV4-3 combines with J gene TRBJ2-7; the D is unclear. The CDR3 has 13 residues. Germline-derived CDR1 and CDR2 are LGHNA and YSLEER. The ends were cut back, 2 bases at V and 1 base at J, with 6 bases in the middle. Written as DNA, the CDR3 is TGCGCCAGCAGCCAACAGATATCCTACGAGCAGTACTTC. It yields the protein CASSQQISYEQYF.

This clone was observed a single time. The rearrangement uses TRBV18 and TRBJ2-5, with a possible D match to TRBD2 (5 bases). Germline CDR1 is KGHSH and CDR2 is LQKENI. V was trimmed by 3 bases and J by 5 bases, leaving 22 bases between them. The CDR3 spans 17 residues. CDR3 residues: CASSPIGWLLGAETQYF. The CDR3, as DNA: TGTGCCAGCTCACCTATCGGTTGGTTACTGGGAGCGGAGACCCAGTACTTC.

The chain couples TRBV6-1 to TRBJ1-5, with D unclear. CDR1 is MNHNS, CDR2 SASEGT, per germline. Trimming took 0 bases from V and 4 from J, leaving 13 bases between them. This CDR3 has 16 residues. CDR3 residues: CASSEANGYRNQPQHF. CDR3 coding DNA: TGTGCCAGCAGTGAAGCTAATGGGTACAGAAATCAGCCCCAGCATTTT.

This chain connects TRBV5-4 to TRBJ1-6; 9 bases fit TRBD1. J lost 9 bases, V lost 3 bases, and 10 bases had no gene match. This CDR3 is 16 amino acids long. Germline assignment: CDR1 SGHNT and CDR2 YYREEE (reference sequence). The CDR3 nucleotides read TGTGCCAGCAGCTCGCAGCCGGGACAGGGCGCTTCACCCCTCCACTTT. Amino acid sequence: CASSSQPGQGASPLHF.

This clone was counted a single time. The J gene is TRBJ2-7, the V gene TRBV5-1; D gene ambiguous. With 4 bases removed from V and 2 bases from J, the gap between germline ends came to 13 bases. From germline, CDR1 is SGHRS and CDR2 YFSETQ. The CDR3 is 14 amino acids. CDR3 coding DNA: TGCGCCAGCAGCCAAACCGACACGGCCTACGAGCAGTACTTC. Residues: CASSQTDTAYEQYF.

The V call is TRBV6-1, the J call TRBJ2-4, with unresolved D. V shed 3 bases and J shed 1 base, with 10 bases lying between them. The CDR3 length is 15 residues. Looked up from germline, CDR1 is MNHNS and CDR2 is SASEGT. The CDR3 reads CASSDIFGAKNIQYF. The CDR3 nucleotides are TGTGCCAGCAGTGATATATTTGGCGCCAAAAACATTCAGTACTTC.

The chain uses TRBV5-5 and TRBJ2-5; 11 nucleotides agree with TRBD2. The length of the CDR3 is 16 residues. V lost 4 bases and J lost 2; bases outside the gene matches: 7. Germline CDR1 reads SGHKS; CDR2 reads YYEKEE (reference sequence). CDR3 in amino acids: CASSQAWTSGQETQYF. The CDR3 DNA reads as TGTGCCAGCAGCCAAGCCTGGACTAGCGGGCAAGAGACCCAGTACTTC.

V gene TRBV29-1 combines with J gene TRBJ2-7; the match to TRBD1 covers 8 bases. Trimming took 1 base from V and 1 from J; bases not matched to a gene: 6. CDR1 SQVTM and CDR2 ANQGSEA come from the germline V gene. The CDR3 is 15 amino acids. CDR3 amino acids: CSVEGGTGGSYEQYF. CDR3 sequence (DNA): TGCAGCGTTGAAGGCGGGACAGGCGGGTCCTACGAGCAGTACTTC.

Written as DNA, the CDR3 is TGTGCCAGCAGTTTTACAGGGTTCAACGATGGCTACACCTTC. Translated, it gives CASSFTGFNDGYTF. The V gene is TRBV5-8, the J gene TRBJ1-2; D may be TRBD1 (6 bases). In germline, CDR1 is SGHTS, CDR2 YDEGEE. CDR3 length: 14 amino acids. Trimming took 5 bases from V and 6 from J, leaving 17 bases between them.

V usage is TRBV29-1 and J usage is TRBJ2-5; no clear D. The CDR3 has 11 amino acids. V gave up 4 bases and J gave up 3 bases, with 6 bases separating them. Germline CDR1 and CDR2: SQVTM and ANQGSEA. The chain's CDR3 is CSVAQKETQYF. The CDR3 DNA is TGCAGCGTTGCTCAGAAAGAGACCCAGTACTTC. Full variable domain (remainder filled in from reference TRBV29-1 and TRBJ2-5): SAVISQKPSRDICQRGTSLTIQCQVDSQVTMMFWYRQQPGQSLTLIATANQGSEATYESGFVIDKFPISRPNLTFSTLTVSNMSPEDSSIYLCSVAQKETQYFGPGTRLLVL.

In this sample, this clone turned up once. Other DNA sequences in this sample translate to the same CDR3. CDR3 nucleotide sequence: TGCGCCAGCAGCAAGGGGGACAGGGGGGGAGATACGCAGTATTTT. Translation gives CASSKGDRGGDTQYF. The gene calls are TRBV4-1 and TRBJ2-3; TRBD1 matches 11 bases. Per germline, CDR1 MGHRA and CDR2 YSYEKL. V shed 5 bases, J shed 5 bases, and the junction held 6 bases outside the gene matches. The CDR3 totals 15 residues.

This chain's CDR3 is CASSYLGERTEAFF. The DNA for the CDR3 is TGCGCCAGCAGCTACCTCGGGGAGAGAACTGAAGCTTTCTTT. This chain uses TRBV5-1 with TRBJ1-1; D gene uncertain. CDR1 and CDR2 (germline): SGHRS, YFSETQ. The ends were cut back, 3 bases at V and 5 bases at J, with 14 bases in the middle. CDR3 length equals 14 residues.

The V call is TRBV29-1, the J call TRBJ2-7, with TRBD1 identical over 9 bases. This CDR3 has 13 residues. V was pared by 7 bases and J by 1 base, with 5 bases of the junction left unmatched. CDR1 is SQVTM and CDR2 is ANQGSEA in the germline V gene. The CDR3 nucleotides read TGCAGCGCTTCGGACAGGGGATCCTACGAGCAGTACTTC. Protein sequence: CSASDRGSYEQYF.

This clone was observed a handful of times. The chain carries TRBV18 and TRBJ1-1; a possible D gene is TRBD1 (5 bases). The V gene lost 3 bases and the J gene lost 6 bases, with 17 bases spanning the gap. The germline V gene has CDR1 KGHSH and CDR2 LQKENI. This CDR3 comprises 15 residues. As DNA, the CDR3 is TGTGCCAGCTCACCCTCGGCGGGAAGGGGCGCTGAAGCTTTCTTT. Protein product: CASSPSAGRGAEAFF.